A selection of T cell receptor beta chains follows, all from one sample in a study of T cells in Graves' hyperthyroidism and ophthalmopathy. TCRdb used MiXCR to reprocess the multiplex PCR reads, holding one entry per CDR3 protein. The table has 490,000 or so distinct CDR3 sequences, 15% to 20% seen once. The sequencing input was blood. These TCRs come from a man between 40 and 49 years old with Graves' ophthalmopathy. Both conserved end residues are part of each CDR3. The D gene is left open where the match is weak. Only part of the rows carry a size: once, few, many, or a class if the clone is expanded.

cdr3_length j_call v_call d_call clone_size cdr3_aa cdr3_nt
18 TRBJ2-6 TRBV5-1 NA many CASSFAGAFVSGANVLTF TGCGCCAGCAGCTTCGCGGGGGCTTTCGTCTCTGGGGCCAACGTCCTGACTTTC
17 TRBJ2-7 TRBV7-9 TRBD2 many CASSSLASSGASYEQYF TGTGCCAGCAGTTCTCTAGCGAGTAGCGGGGCCTCCTACGAGCAGTACTTC
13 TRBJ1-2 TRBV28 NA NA CASSLGLGNGYTF TGTGCCAGCAGTTTAGGTTTGGGGAATGGCTACACCTTC
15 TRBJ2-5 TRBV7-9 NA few CASSLGGGAFETQYF TGTGCCAGCAGCTTAGGGGGTGGAGCGTTTGAGACCCAGTACTTC
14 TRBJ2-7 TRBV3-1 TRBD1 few CASSVRDRGYEQYF TGTGCCAGCAGCGTGCGGGACAGGGGCTACGAGCAGTACTTC
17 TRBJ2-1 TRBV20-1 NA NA CSARDTPGAQSYNEQSF TGCAGTGCTAGAGATACCCCCGGGGCACAATCCTACAATGAGCAGTCCTTC
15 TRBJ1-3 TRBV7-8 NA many CASSLKSGAGNTIYF TGTGCCAGCAGCTTAAAGAGCGGAGCTGGAAACACCATATATTTT
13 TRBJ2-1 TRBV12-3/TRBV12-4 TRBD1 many CASLRRGQDEQFF TGTGCCAGCCTTCGCAGGGGGCAAGATGAGCAGTTCTTC
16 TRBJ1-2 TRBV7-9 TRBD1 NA CASSSGLQGARGGYTF TGTGCCAGCAGCTCGGGTTTACAGGGGGCTAGAGGTGGCTACACCTTC
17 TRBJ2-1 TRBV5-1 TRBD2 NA CASSFSSSGGWNNEQFF TGCGCCAGCAGCTTTTCCTCTAGCGGGGGGTGGAACAATGAGCAGTTCTTC
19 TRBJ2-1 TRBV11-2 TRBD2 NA CASGYPPTGTSGGKEEQFF TGTGCCAGCGGATACCCCCCTACCGGGACTAGCGGGGGGAAGGAGGAGCAGTTCTTC
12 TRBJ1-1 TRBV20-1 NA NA CSAWGRYTEAFF TGCAGTGCTTGGGGTAGATACACTGAAGCTTTCTTT
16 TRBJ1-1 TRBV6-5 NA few CASSYSGGRRNTEAFF TGTGCCAGCAGTTACTCGGGAGGGAGGCGGAACACTGAAGCTTTCTTT
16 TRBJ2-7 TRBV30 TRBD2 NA CAWSVMGLASSCEQYF TGTGCCTGGAGTGTAATGGGACTAGCTTCGTCCTGCGAGCAGTACTTC
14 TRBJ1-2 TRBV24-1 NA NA CATSDFSNNYGYTF TGTGCCACCAGTGATTTTAGCAACAACTATGGCTACACCTTC
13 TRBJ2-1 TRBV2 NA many CASSADREVEQFF TGTGCCAGCAGTGCGGACAGAGAGGTTGAGCAGTTCTTC
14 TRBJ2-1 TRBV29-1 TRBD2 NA CSVLGLAGDNEQFF TGCAGCGTTTTGGGACTAGCGGGGGATAATGAGCAGTTCTTC
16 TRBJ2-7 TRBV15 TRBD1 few CATSRRTGTGFYEQYF TGTGCCACCAGCAGAAGAACCGGGACAGGGTTCTACGAGCAGTACTTC
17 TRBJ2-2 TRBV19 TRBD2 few CASSFLGLAGGQGELFF TGTGCCAGTAGCTTCCTGGGACTAGCGGGGGGTCAGGGGGAGCTGTTTTTT
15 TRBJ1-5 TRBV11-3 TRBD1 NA CASSPGQGPNQPQHF TGTGCCAGCAGCCCCGGACAGGGGCCCAATCAGCCCCAGCATTTT
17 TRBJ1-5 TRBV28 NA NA CASSSPIQGIRNQPQHF TGTGCCAGCAGTTCACCAATTCAGGGGATTAGGAATCAGCCCCAGCATTTT
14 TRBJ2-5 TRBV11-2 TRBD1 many CASSSPGGGGTQYF TGTGCCAGCAGCTCACCAGGGGGCGGAGGGACCCAGTACTTC
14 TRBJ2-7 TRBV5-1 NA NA CASSFRGATNEQYF TGCGCCAGCAGCTTCCGGGGGGCCACCAACGAGCAGTACTTC
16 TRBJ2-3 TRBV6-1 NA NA CASRLLGGPGTDTQYF TGTGCCAGCAGACTACTGGGGGGCCCTGGCACAGATACGCAGTATTTT
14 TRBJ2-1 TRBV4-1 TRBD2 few CASSMAGVYNEQFF TGCGCCAGCTCCATGGCGGGAGTTTACAATGAGCAGTTCTTC
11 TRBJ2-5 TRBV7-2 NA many CASSLKGTQYF TGTGCCAGCAGCTTAAAAGGGACCCAGTACTTC
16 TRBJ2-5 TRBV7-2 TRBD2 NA CASSSASGRAQETQYF TGTGCCAGCAGCTCTGCTAGCGGGAGGGCCCAAGAGACCCAGTACTTC
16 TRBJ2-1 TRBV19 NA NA CASSIDHRTVYNEQFF TGTGCCAGTAGTATAGATCATCGGACAGTTTACAATGAGCAGTTCTTC
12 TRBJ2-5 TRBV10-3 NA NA CAIAGGWETQYF TGTGCCATCGCTGGGGGATGGGAGACCCAGTACTTC
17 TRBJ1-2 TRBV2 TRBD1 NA CASRGQDSVFFNYGYTF TGTGCCAGCAGGGGACAGGACAGTGTGTTCTTTAACTATGGCTACACCTTC
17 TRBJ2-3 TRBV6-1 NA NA CASSTSGRTTSTDTQYF TGTGCCAGCAGCACCTCAGGGAGGACTACTAGCACAGATACGCAGTATTTT
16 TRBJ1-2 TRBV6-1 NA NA CASSASWGGDGEGYTF TGTGCCAGCAGTGCCTCCTGGGGGGGCGACGGTGAGGGCTACACCTTC
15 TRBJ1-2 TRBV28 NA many CASSSPGAGDYGYTF TGTGCCAGCAGTTCCCCAGGGGCGGGGGACTATGGCTACACCTTC
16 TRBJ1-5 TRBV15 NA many CATSRDASGYGQPQHF TGTGCCACCAGCAGAGACGCTTCAGGGTATGGTCAGCCCCAGCATTTT
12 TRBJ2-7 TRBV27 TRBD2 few CAVREGTAGQYF TGTGCCGTCAGGGAGGGGACCGCCGGGCAGTACTTC
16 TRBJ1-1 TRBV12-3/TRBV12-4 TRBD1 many CASSLWDRVRGTEAFF TGTGCCAGCAGTTTATGGGACAGGGTACGCGGCACTGAAGCTTTCTTT
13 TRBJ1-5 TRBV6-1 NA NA CASRGLGNQPQHF TGTGCCAGCAGGGGGCTTGGCAATCAGCCCCAGCATTTT
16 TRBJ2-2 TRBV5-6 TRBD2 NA CASTLEASGRTGELFF TGTGCCAGCACCCTCGAGGCTAGCGGGCGCACCGGGGAGCTGTTTTTT
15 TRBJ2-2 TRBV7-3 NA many CASSLTWRNTGELFF TGTGCCAGCAGCTTAACGTGGCGGAACACCGGGGAGCTGTTTTTT
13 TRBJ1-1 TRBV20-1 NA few CSARNLEYTEAFF TGCAGTGCTAGAAACCTCGAGTACACTGAAGCTTTCTTT
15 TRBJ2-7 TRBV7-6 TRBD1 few CASSLGQGPTYEQYF TGTGCCAGCAGCTTAGGACAGGGACCTACCTACGAGCAGTACTTC
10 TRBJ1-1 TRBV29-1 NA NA CSGETGEAFF TGCAGCGGCGAGACAGGTGAAGCTTTCTTT
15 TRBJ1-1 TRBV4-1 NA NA CASSKDGQGNTEAFF TGCGCCAGCAGCAAGGACGGGCAGGGGAACACTGAAGCTTTCTTT
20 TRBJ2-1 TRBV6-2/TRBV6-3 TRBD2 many CASSYSTARTSGSSYNEQFF TGTGCCAGCAGTTACTCGACTGCCCGGACTAGCGGGAGCTCCTACAATGAGCAGTTCTTC
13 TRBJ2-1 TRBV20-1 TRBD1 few CSARKTGGDEQFF TGCAGTGCTAGAAAGACAGGGGGCGATGAGCAGTTCTTC
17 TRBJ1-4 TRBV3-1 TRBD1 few CASSRDRGESANEKLFF TGTGCCAGCAGCCGAGACAGGGGAGAGAGTGCTAATGAAAAACTGTTTTTT
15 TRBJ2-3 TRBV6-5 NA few CASSSPRGVTDTQYF TGTGCCAGCAGTTCTCCCAGGGGGGTCACAGATACGCAGTATTTT
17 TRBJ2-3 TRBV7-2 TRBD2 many CASSLGSGLAATDTQYF TGTGCCAGCAGCCTAGGATCGGGACTAGCGGCCACAGATACGCAGTATTTT
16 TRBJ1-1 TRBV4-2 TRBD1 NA CASSQVTGGENTEAFF TGTGCCAGCAGCCAAGTTACAGGGGGAGAGAACACTGAAGCTTTCTTT
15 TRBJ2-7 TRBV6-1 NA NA CASSALGSPSYEQYF TGTGCCAGCAGTGCTCTGGGCAGTCCCTCCTACGAGCAGTACTTC
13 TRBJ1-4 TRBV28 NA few CASRPGPGKRLFF TGTGCCAGCAGACCAGGACCCGGGAAAAGACTGTTTTTT
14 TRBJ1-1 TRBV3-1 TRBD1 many CASSQGQMNTEAFF TGTGCCAGCAGCCAGGGACAGATGAACACTGAAGCTTTCTTT
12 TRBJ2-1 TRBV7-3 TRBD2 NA CASSGRADEQFF TGTGCCTCAAGCGGGAGGGCCGATGAGCAGTTCTTC
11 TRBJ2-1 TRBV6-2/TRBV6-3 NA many CASREAEEQFF TGTGCCAGCAGAGAGGCGGAGGAGCAGTTCTTC
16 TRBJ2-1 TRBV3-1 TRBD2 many CASSRGRGLAGDEQFF TGTGCCAGCAGCCGGGGTCGGGGACTAGCGGGCGATGAGCAGTTCTTC